One and the same sample provided the 9 T cell receptor beta chains below, sequenced in a study of breast tumors, draining lymph nodes, adjacent tissues. Via MiXCR, TCRdb re-called the multiplex PCR reads, giving one row per CDR3 protein. Of thousands of distinct CDR3 sequences listed, roughly 46% were seen once; the top ten hold roughly 15%. Specimen: tumor-adjacent breast tissue. The receptor set was obtained from a female donor with breast cancer. Some clones in this sample may be carry-over from other donors' samples.

A remark on this clonotype: The junction departs from germline at one end; a sequencing error may be responsible. V usage is TRBV12-5 and J usage is TRBJ2-7, with D possibly being TRBD1 (6 bases). The CDR3 totals 13 residues. From germline, CDR1 is LGHNT and CDR2 FRNRAP. CDR3 amino acids: CAGGLGQVYEQCF. The DNA of the CDR3 is TGTGCTGGTGGTTTGGGACAAGTCTACGAGCAGTGCTTC.

This clonotype ranks as medium-sized. V and J are TRBV2 and TRBJ1-4; the D is unclear. Germline values: CDR1 SNHLY, CDR2 FYNNEI. Trimming stripped 3 bases from V and 8 bases from J, with 7 bases between. The CDR3 length is 12 residues. For the CDR3, the DNA is TGTGCCAGCAGTGACGGCAGAGAAAAACTGTTTTTT. This translates into CASSDGREKLFF.

By sample fraction, this clonotype is medium-sized. The chain employs TRBV12-3 or TRBV12-4 and TRBJ2-1, with 7 bases that match TRBD2. The ends lost 5 bases at V and 13 bases at J; junction bases unmatched: 11. The CDR3 contains 13 residues. CDR3 in DNA: TGTGCCAGCAGTCGGGCCGCGGGGACTACTCAGTTCTTC. As protein: CASSRAAGTTQFF.

This clonotype is labeled as medium-sized. The chain combines TRBV24-1 with TRBJ2-1; perhaps TRBD1 as D (6 bases). The V and J ends lost 3 bases and 4 bases respectively, with 12 bases between them. This CDR3 has 15 amino acids. Germline V gene data show CDR1 as KGHDR and CDR2 as SFDVKD. This CDR3 reads CATSDQGQLYNEQFF. The CDR3 region has the DNA TGTGCCACCAGTGATCAAGGACAGCTTTACAATGAGCAGTTCTTC.

By sample share, this clonotype is medium-sized. This chain links TRBV5-1 with TRBJ1-4; 7 bases match TRBD1. The CDR3 contains 16 residues. Trimming removed 2 bases from V and 4 bases from J; junction bases left unmatched: 8. Germline V gene lookup returns CDR1 SGHRS and CDR2 YFSETQ. Here the CDR3 reads CASSLGGGAGNEKLFF. The DNA for the CDR3 is TGCGCCAGCAGCTTAGGAGGGGGCGCCGGTAATGAAAAACTGTTTTTT.

By share, this clonotype counts as medium-sized. V gene TRBV10-3 combines with J gene TRBJ2-3; D might be TRBD2 (6 bases). This CDR3 contains 16 residues. CDR1 and CDR2 (germline): ENHRY, SYGVKD. V was pared by 0 bases and J by 1 base, with 11 bases between. The DNA of the CDR3 is TGTGCCATCAGTGAGTCGACTAGGGGCGGCACAGATACGCAGTATTTT. Translating gives CAISESTRGGTDTQYF.

The rearrangement links TRBV24-1 to TRBJ1-1, with 7 bases lining up with TRBD1. This CDR3 spans 12 amino acids. CDR1 is KGHDR, CDR2 SFDVKD, per germline. The V and J ends lost 4 bases and 9 bases, in that order; junction bases with no gene match: 4. The CDR3 here is CATSDSGQKAFF. The DNA for the CDR3 is TGTGCCACCAGTGACTCGGGACAGAAAGCTTTCTTT.

This clonotype was counted at least ten times. The chain recombines TRBV6-1 with TRBJ1-2; D not certain. Germline loops: CDR1 MNHNS, CDR2 SASEGT. V was clipped by 7 bases and J by 8 bases, with 14 bases between them. The CDR3 runs to 12 residues. The CDR3 spells CASTPNRWGYTF. For the CDR3, the DNA is TGTGCCAGCACGCCGAACAGATGGGGCTACACCTTC.

In its sample, this clonotype ranks as medium-sized. This sequence joins TRBV20-1 and TRBJ2-7, with a tentative D call TRBD2 (5 bases). This CDR3 is built from 13 residues. Germline-derived CDR1 and CDR2 are DFQATT and SNEGSKA (reference sequence). The ends were cut back, 0 bases at V and 6 bases at J, with 12 bases in the middle. The CDR3 DNA reads as TGCAGTGCTAGAGATCCCAGCGGATTCGAGCAGTACTTC. Encoded protein: CSARDPSGFEQYF.